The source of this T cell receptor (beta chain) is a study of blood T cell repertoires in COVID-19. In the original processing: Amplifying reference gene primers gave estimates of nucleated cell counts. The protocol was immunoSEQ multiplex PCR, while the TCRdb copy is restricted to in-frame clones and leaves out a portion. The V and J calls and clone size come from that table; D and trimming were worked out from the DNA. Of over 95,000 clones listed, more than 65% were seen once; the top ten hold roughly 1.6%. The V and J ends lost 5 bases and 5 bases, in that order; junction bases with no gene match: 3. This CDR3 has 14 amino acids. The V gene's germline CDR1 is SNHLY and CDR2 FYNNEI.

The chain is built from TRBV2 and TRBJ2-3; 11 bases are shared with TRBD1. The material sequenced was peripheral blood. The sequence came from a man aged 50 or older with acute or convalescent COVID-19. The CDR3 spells CASSSDRGQDTQYF. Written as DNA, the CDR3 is TGTGCCAGCAGTTCGGACAGGGGGCAAGATACGCAGTATTTT.